What follows are 24 T cell receptor beta chains derived from one specimen sequenced in a study of blood T cell repertoires in COVID-19. TCRdb keeps only in-frame clones here, not all; method: immunoSEQ multiplex PCR. The sample lists more than 110,000 clones; around 84% were seen once. The sequenced material came from peripheral blood. These TCRs come from a human donor in a cohort sampled during active COVID-19.

This clone was recorded only once. The chain uses TRBV19 and TRBJ2-1; maybe TRBD1 (6 bases). This CDR3 has 20 residues. The V gene lost 2 bases and the J gene lost 4 bases, with 27 bases spanning the gap. Germline loops: CDR1 LNHDA, CDR2 SQIVND (reference sequence). The CDR3 sequence is CASSIPAHNRDRLGYNEQFF. The CDR3 DNA reads as TGTGCCAGTAGTATACCGGCCCATAACAGGGATCGGCTGGGGTACAATGAGCAGTTCTTC.

The rearrangement links TRBV7-9 to TRBJ1-4; D possibly corresponds to TRBD1 (6 bases). The germline V gene has CDR1 SEHNR and CDR2 FQNEAQ (reference sequence). V was cut by 5 bases and J by 2 bases, with 12 bases left in between. This CDR3 comprises 15 residues. The DNA for the CDR3 is TGTGCCAGCAGCCTTGCAGGGGCGACTAATGAAAAACTGTTTTTT. Its protein is CASSLAGATNEKLFF.

The chain is built from TRBV14 and TRBJ1-3; 10 bases line up with TRBD1. This CDR3 comprises 14 residues. The ends lost 4 bases at V and 5 bases at J; junction bases unmatched: 2. In germline, CDR1 is SGHDN, CDR2 FVKESK. CDR3 coding DNA: TGTGCCAGCAGCCGACAGGGGGCAAGAAACACCATATATTTT. This translates into CASSRQGARNTIYF.

The chain employs TRBV18 and TRBJ1-1, with D uncertain. Trimming cost V 5 bases and J 3 bases, with 16 bases left between them. Germline V CDR1 and CDR2: KGHSH, LQKENI. The CDR3 is 15 amino acids. This CDR3 is CASSAGLPRDTEAFF. The CDR3 DNA sequence: TGTGCCAGCTCAGCAGGACTTCCGAGGGACACTGAAGCTTTCTTT.

The V gene is TRBV30, the J gene TRBJ1-5; 8 bases map to TRBD1. Germline-derived CDR1 and CDR2 are GTSNPN and SVGIG (reference sequence). The length of the CDR3 is 13 residues. The V segment lost 5 bases and the J segment 4 bases; nucleotides outside the gene matches: 4. CDR3 coding DNA: TGTGCCTGGGAGACAGGGGAGAATCAGCCCCAGCATTTT. Translated: CAWETGENQPQHF.

The V call is TRBV5-1, the J call TRBJ2-3; 9 nucleotides match TRBD1. This CDR3 comprises 18 residues. Trimming at V came to 7 bases and at J to 0 bases, leaving 15 bases not matched to a gene. CDR1 and CDR2 from the germline V gene are SGHRS and YFSETQ. The CDR3, as DNA: TGCGCCAGCTTCTCCCTATCCGGGACAGGGACCAGCACAGATACGCAGTATTTT. Protein sequence: CASFSLSGTGTSTDTQYF.

This chain links TRBV18 with TRBJ1-1; D may be TRBD1 (5 bases). Trimming stripped 6 bases from V and 0 bases from J, with 20 bases between. The length of the CDR3 is 17 residues. Germline CDR1 and CDR2: KGHSH and LQKENI. CDR3 residues: CASSPGGQGGMNTEAFF. The CDR3 DNA reads TGTGCCAGCTCGCCGGGAGGGCAGGGTGGGATGAACACTGAAGCTTTCTTT.

The chain has TRBV19 and TRBJ2-3, with D possibly TRBD2 on 6 matching bases. Germline CDR1 reads LNHDA; CDR2 reads SQIVND (reference sequence). The CDR3 has 14 residues. V shed 4 bases and J shed 2 bases, with 10 bases lying between them. This CDR3 is CASSKDYNTDTQYF. The CDR3 DNA sequence: TGTGCCAGTAGTAAGGACTATAACACAGATACGCAGTATTTT.

V and J are TRBV28 and TRBJ1-5, with 7 positions matching TRBD1. Trimming removed 6 bases from V and 3 bases from J; junction bases left unmatched: 11. The CDR3 has 16 amino acids. Germline values: CDR1 MDHEN, CDR2 SYDVKM. The CDR3 sequence: CASSRRQGLFNQPQHF. CDR3 DNA: TGTGCCAGCAGCCGTAGACAGGGTTTGTTCAATCAGCCCCAGCATTTT.

The chain joins TRBV5-1 to TRBJ2-2; D gene unclear. The CDR3 sequence is 11 residues long. Trimming left V 2 bases short and J 8 bases short, with 4 bases between. In germline, CDR1 is SGHRS, CDR2 YFSETQ. In DNA form, the CDR3 reads TGCGCCAGCAGCTTTATGGGGGAGCTGTTTTTT. Its protein is CASSFMGELFF.

This clone has only one observation. The rearrangement links TRBV4-2 to TRBJ1-6; D uncertain. Trimming cost V 5 bases and J 0 bases, with 20 bases left between them. The CDR3 sequence is 19 residues long. Germline V lookup: CDR1 LGHNA, CDR2 YNFKEQ. The CDR3 coding sequence is TGTGCCAGCAGCGGAGTTTATCGACTTATGAGCTCCTATAATTCACCCCTCCACTTT. It encodes CASSGVYRLMSSYNSPLHF.

This chain connects TRBV19 to TRBJ2-5; TRBD2 is a possible D gene (6 bases). In germline, CDR1 is LNHDA, CDR2 SQIVND (reference sequence). This CDR3 is built from 12 residues. V lost 7 bases, J lost 7 bases, and 13 bases lay in between. Here the CDR3 DNA reads TGTGCCAGTAATTCGCAGGGAGGGACCCAGTACTTC. Translated: CASNSQGGTQYF.

This sequence joins TRBV7-8 and TRBJ1-5; D uncertain. The ends were cut back, 2 bases at V and 1 base at J, with 6 bases in the middle. Germline values: CDR1 SGHVS, CDR2 FQNEAQ. CDR3 length: 14 amino acids. The chain's CDR3 is CASSLMTSNQPQHF. CDR3 sequence (DNA): TGTGCCAGCAGCTTAATGACAAGCAATCAGCCCCAGCATTTT.

In this sample, this clone turned up once. The chain uses TRBV5-6 and TRBJ2-7; the D gene is possibly TRBD2 (5 bases). V dropped 3 bases and J dropped 6 bases, with 13 bases sitting between them. Germline CDR1 is SGHDT and CDR2 is YYEEEE. The CDR3 has 13 amino acids. CDR3 sequence reads: CASSSDFSIEQYF. CDR3 DNA: TGTGCCAGCAGCTCGGACTTTTCGATCGAGCAGTACTTC.

There are a few counts of this clone. J is TRBJ2-7 and V is TRBV2; TRBD1 agrees at 10 bases. CDR3 length: 14 amino acids. Trimming took 7 bases from V and 6 from J; bases not matched to a gene: 9. Germline values: CDR1 SNHLY, CDR2 FYNNEI. Written as DNA, the CDR3 is TGTGCCAGCAAATCGGGACAGGGGATGTCCGAGCAGTACTTC. Translated, it gives CASKSGQGMSEQYF.

The V gene is TRBV28, the J gene TRBJ2-5; 7 nucleotides line up with TRBD2. Per germline, CDR1 MDHEN and CDR2 SYDVKM. The J segment lost 0 bases and the V segment lost 2 bases, leaving 3 bases of the junction unmatched. The CDR3 length is 15 residues. The CDR3 region is CASSLVGGYQETQYF. In DNA, the CDR3 is TGTGCCAGCAGTTTAGTGGGGGGGTACCAAGAGACCCAGTACTTC.

This chain's CDR3 is CASSLGTSSYEQYF. DNA of the CDR3: TGTGCCAGCAGCTTAGGGACAAGTTCCTACGAGCAGTACTTC. The rearrangement joins TRBV11-2 to TRBJ2-7, with D perhaps TRBD1 (5 bases). The V end lost 1 base, the J end lost 1 base, and 8 bases lay between the germline ends. From germline, CDR1 is SGHAT and CDR2 FQNNGV. CDR3 length: 14 residues.

The chain has TRBV4-1 and TRBJ1-1; 11 positions match TRBD1. CDR1 is MGHRA and CDR2 is YSYEKL in the germline V gene. The CDR3 is made up of 17 amino acids. The trim removed 3 bases at V and 1 base at J, leaving 7 bases unmatched. The CDR3, as DNA: TGCGCCAGCAGCCAGTTCGGACAGGGGGCGAAGAACACTGAAGCTTTCTTT. Its protein product is CASSQFGQGAKNTEAFF.

The gene calls are TRBV30 and TRBJ2-3; 8 bases agree with TRBD2. The junction had 6 bases not matched to a gene; V was cut back by 0 bases and J by 4 bases. The CDR3 totals 15 residues. Germline CDR1 GTSNPN, CDR2 SVGIG (reference sequence). The CDR3 DNA reads TGTGCCTGGAGTGTACTCGGGGGGGGTGCAGATACGCAGTATTTT. Translation: CAWSVLGGGADTQYF.

This clone has only one observation. The chain joins TRBV9 to TRBJ2-3, with 8 bases fitting TRBD2. Germline V gene lookup returns CDR1 SGDLS and CDR2 YYNGEE. CDR3 length equals 15 residues. V lost 3 bases, J lost 0 bases, and 3 bases stayed unmatched. The CDR3, as DNA: TGTGCCAGCAGCGGGACTAGCTACAGCACAGATACGCAGTATTTT. Translating it yields CASSGTSYSTDTQYF.

The chain couples TRBV28 to TRBJ1-5; D unclear. Trimming removed 6 bases from V and 3 bases from J, with 15 bases in between. CDR1 and CDR2 (germline): MDHEN, SYDVKM. The CDR3 totals 15 residues. The CDR3 coding sequence is TGTGCCAGCAGGGGAGTGAACAGTTACAATCAGCCCCAGCATTTT. Translation gives CASRGVNSYNQPQHF.

This sequence joins TRBV12-3 or TRBV12-4 and TRBJ2-7; TRBD2 might be the D (6 bases). V lost 3 bases and J lost 7, with 10 bases in between. CDR3 length: 12 residues. The CDR3 coding sequence is TGTGCCAGCAGTTTGACTAGATTAGAGCAGTACTTC. Translation gives CASSLTRLEQYF.

The rearrangement joins TRBV7-9 to TRBJ1-1; 9 bases line up with TRBD1. V lost 3 bases and J lost 11; bases outside the gene matches: 7. The CDR3 is 13 residues long. Germline V gene sequence: CDR1 SEHNR, CDR2 FQNEAQ (reference sequence). The CDR3 protein is CASSFAQGAGAFF. For the CDR3, the DNA is TGTGCCAGCAGCTTCGCACAGGGGGCCGGTGCTTTCTTT. Together with reference TRBV7-9 and TRBJ1-1, the CDR3 gives the full variable domain: DTGVSQNPRHKITKRGQNVTFRCDPISEHNRLYWYRQTLGQGPEFLTYFQNEAQLEKSRLLSDRFSAERPKGSFSTLEIQRTEQGDSAMYLCASSFAQGAGAFFGQGTRLTVV.

In this sample, this clone turned up a few times. The chain is built from TRBV20-1 and TRBJ1-1; TRBD1 agrees at 7 bases. Unmatched junction bases numbered 11, after V lost 3 bases and J lost 4 bases. Germline assignment: CDR1 DFQATT and CDR2 SNEGSKA (reference sequence). The CDR3 is 15 amino acids. This CDR3 reads CSASASRQGGTEAFF. DNA of the CDR3: TGCAGTGCTAGTGCTTCGAGGCAGGGGGGCACTGAAGCTTTCTTT.